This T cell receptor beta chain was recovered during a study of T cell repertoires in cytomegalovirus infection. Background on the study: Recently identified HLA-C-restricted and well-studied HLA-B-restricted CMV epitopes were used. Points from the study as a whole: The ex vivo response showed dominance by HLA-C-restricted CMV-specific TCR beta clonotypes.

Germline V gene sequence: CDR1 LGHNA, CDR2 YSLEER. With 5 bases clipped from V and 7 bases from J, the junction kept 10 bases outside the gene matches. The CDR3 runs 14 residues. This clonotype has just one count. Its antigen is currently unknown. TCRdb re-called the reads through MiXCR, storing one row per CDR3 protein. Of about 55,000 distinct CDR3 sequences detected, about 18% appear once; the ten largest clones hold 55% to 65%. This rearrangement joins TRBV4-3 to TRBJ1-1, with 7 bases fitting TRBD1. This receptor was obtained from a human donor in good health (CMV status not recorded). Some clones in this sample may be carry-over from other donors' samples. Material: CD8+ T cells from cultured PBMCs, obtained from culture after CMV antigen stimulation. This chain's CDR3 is CASSTRQGRGEAFF. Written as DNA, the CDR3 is TGCGCCAGCAGCACTCGACAGGGAAGAGGTGAAGCTTTCTTT.